Below, 25 T cell receptor beta chains from the same sample are listed, as sequenced in a study of shared clonotypes between healthy human individuals. Some clones are missing from TCRdb's copy, which holds only in-frame ones; the method was immunoSEQ multiplex PCR. The top ten clones hold more than 0.12% of a sample with millions of clones, 90% to 95% of them seen once. Sequences were obtained from naive CD4+ T cells sorted from blood. Subset in this sample: CD45RA+ positively selected. The origin of the receptors is a young man in good health.

This chain connects TRBV5-6 to TRBJ2-3, with TRBD1 identical over 7 bases. Germline loops: CDR1 SGHDT, CDR2 YYEEEE. CDR3 length equals 17 residues. J lost 0 bases, V lost 3 bases, and 10 bases had no gene match. The CDR3 nucleotides are TGTGCCAGCAGCTCGGCCCCCGGACAGGCTAGCACAGATACGCAGTATTTT. This sequence encodes CASSSAPGQASTDTQYF.

This clone was seen just once. The chain recombines TRBV6-1 with TRBJ1-6; D ambiguous. Germline CDR1 MNHNS, CDR2 SASEGT. The CDR3 is 13 amino acids. V was trimmed by 4 bases and J by 8 bases, leaving 9 bases between them. The DNA of the CDR3 is TGTGCCAGCAGTGTGACCATCGATTCACCCCTCCACTTT. This sequence encodes CASSVTIDSPLHF.

This chain uses TRBV19 with TRBJ1-2, with 7 nucleotides matching TRBD1. The CDR3 runs 14 residues. Per the germline V gene, CDR1 is LNHDA and CDR2 is SQIVND (reference sequence). The J segment lost 6 bases and the V segment lost 6 bases, leaving 10 bases of the junction unmatched. DNA of the CDR3: TGTGCCAGTAGCAGACAGGGAGTAGTGGATGGCTACACCTTC. Residues: CASSRQGVVDGYTF. Complete variable domain (other parts from reference TRBV19 and TRBJ1-2): DGGITQSPKYLFRKEGQNVTLSCEQNLNHDAMYWYRQDPGQGLRLIYYSQIVNDFQKGDIAEGYSVSREKKESFPLTVTSAQKNPTAFYLCASSRQGVVDGYTFGSGTRLTVV.

V and J are TRBV18 and TRBJ2-3; D is tentatively TRBD1 or TRBD2 (5 bases each). Trimming removed 4 bases at V and 0 bases at J, with 14 bases between. Looked up from germline, CDR1 is KGHSH and CDR2 is LQKENI. The length of the CDR3 is 16 residues. The DNA for the CDR3 is TGTGCCAGCTCACTCGCCGAGGGGTCTAGCACAGATACGCAGTATTTT. Amino acid sequence: CASSLAEGSSTDTQYF.

The genes are TRBV5-1 and TRBJ1-6, with a weak D call TRBD1 (5 bases). The CDR3 is made up of 15 amino acids. Trimming cost V 3 bases and J 7 bases, with 14 bases left between them. Germline CDR1 reads SGHRS; CDR2 reads YFSETQ. CDR3: CASSSRDPRNSPLHF. The CDR3 DNA is TGCGCCAGCAGCTCCCGGGACCCGAGGAATTCACCCCTCCACTTT.

A few counts support this clone. This chain joins TRBV7-3 and TRBJ2-3; D not resolved. Germline V lookup: CDR1 SGHTA, CDR2 FQGTGA. The length of the CDR3 is 14 residues. The V gene lost 5 bases and the J gene lost 4 bases, with 13 bases spanning the gap. The CDR3 nucleotides are TGTGCCAGCAGCGTCGGCATTTTCCCAGATACGCAGTATTTT. Protein: CASSVGIFPDTQYF. Variable domain in full (rest from reference TRBV7-3 and TRBJ2-3): GAGVSQTPSNKVTEKGKYVELRCDPISGHTALYWYRQSLGQGPEFLIYFQGTGAADDSGLPNDRFFAVRPEGSVSTLKIQRTERGDSAVYLCASSVGIFPDTQYFGPGTRLTVL.

This clone was recorded a few times. Other DNA variants within this sample encode the same CDR3. This sequence joins TRBV4-1 and TRBJ1-6; D remains unclear. CDR1 is MGHRA and CDR2 is YSYEKL in the germline V gene. V dropped 1 base and J dropped 0 bases, with 4 bases sitting between them. This CDR3 spans 15 amino acids. CDR3 protein: CASSQGGSYNSPLHF. The CDR3 DNA reads as TGCGCCAGCAGCCAAGGGGGCTCCTATAATTCACCCCTCCACTTT.

The genes are TRBV18 and TRBJ1-2; possibly TRBD1 for D (6 bases). Per germline, CDR1 KGHSH and CDR2 LQKENI. With 3 bases removed from V and 6 bases from J, the gap between germline ends came to 20 bases. The CDR3 spans 16 residues. The CDR3 sequence is CASSPYDGQSIDGYTF. The CDR3, as DNA: TGTGCCAGCTCACCCTATGATGGACAGTCCATCGATGGCTACACCTTC. Looking up the rest from reference TRBV18 and TRBJ1-2 gives the full variable domain: NAGVMQNPRHLVRRRGQEARLRCSPMKGHSHVYWYRQLPEEGLKFMVYLQKENIIDESGMPKERFSAEFPKEGPSILRIQQVVRGDSAAYFCASSPYDGQSIDGYTFGSGTRLTVV.

The V gene is TRBV6-1, the J gene TRBJ2-2; no clear D. Trimming removed 4 bases at V and 0 bases at J, with 9 bases between. CDR1 and CDR2 (germline): MNHNS, SASEGT. The CDR3 extends over 15 amino acids. The CDR3 sequence is CASSVGATNTGELFF. DNA for the CDR3: TGTGCCAGCAGTGTGGGCGCGACGAACACCGGGGAGCTGTTTTTT.

This chain links TRBV19 with TRBJ1-2; 10 nucleotides match TRBD1. V shed 6 bases and J 8 bases; nucleotides not matched to a gene: 18. From germline, CDR1 is LNHDA and CDR2 SQIVND (reference sequence). The CDR3 consists of 17 residues. The CDR3 spells CASRPGQGRLIGEGYTF. In DNA, the CDR3 is TGTGCCAGTAGACCGGGACAGGGGAGGCTAATTGGAGAGGGCTACACCTTC. Full variable domain (outside the CDR3, taken from reference TRBV19 and TRBJ1-2): DGGITQSPKYLFRKEGQNVTLSCEQNLNHDAMYWYRQDPGQGLRLIYYSQIVNDFQKGDIAEGYSVSREKKESFPLTVTSAQKNPTAFYLCASRPGQGRLIGEGYTFGSGTRLTVV.

This sequence joins TRBV11-2 and TRBJ2-1, with 12 bases matching TRBD2. Per the germline V gene, CDR1 is SGHAT and CDR2 is FQNNGV. The CDR3 has 17 residues. J was trimmed by 0 bases and V by 5 bases; bases with no gene match: 5. The CDR3 region is CASSTGLAGPSYNEQFF. As DNA, the CDR3 is TGTGCCAGCAGCACCGGACTAGCGGGGCCCTCCTACAATGAGCAGTTCTTC.

This sequence joins TRBV9 and TRBJ1-2; the match to TRBD1 covers 7 bases. This CDR3 has 14 residues. V shed 4 bases, J shed 6 bases, and the junction held 9 bases outside the gene matches. The germline gives CDR1 SGDLS, CDR2 YYNGEE. Here the CDR3 reads CASSRQGPGDGYTF. DNA of the CDR3: TGTGCCAGCAGCCGACAGGGACCCGGCGATGGCTACACCTTC.

This rearrangement joins TRBV7-8 to TRBJ2-1; the match to TRBD2 covers 13 bases. Germline V gene sequence: CDR1 SGHVS, CDR2 FQNEAQ. V was pared by 2 bases and J by 8 bases, with 18 bases of the junction left unmatched. This CDR3 is 20 amino acids long. The CDR3 DNA follows: TGTGCCAGCAGCTTAAGAAAAAAACTCGGGACTAGCGGGATCTCGCATGAGCAGTTCTTC. It specifies CASSLRKKLGTSGISHEQFF. The full variable domain, rest sourced from reference TRBV7-8 and TRBJ2-1, is GAGVSQSPRYKVAKRGQDVALRCDPISGHVSLFWYQQALGQGPEFLTYFQNEAQLDKSGLPSDRFFAERPEGSVSTLKIQRTQQEDSAVYLCASSLRKKLGTSGISHEQFFGPGTRLTVL.

CDR3 DNA sequence: TGTGCCAGCAGCTTTCGGCAGCCCCAGCATTTT. This codes for CASSFRQPQHF. This sequence joins TRBV5-8 and TRBJ1-5; D call uncertain. The ends were cut back, 2 bases at V and 7 bases at J, with 4 bases in the middle. Germline CDR1 and CDR2: SGHTS and YDEGEE. CDR3 length: 11 residues.

This chain links TRBV7-3 with TRBJ2-1; 8 bases line up with TRBD1. This CDR3 is built from 16 residues. The germline V gene encodes CDR1 SGHTA and CDR2 FQGTGA. The V gene end was trimmed by 1 base and the J gene end by 7 bases; junction bases not matched to a gene: 9. In DNA form, the CDR3 reads TGTGCCAGCAGCTTAAGTTCAGGGGGCGGTTGGAATGAGCAGTTCTTC. Its translation: CASSLSSGGGWNEQFF.

The chain couples TRBV11-3 to TRBJ2-3; 11 nucleotides line up with TRBD2. With 4 bases clipped from V and 5 bases from J, the junction kept 8 bases outside the gene matches. The germline gives CDR1 SGHNT, CDR2 YENEEA. The CDR3 loop spans 16 amino acids. CDR3 residues: CASSSRLAGSGDTQYF. CDR3 sequence (DNA): TGTGCCAGCAGCTCAAGACTAGCGGGATCGGGAGATACGCAGTATTTT.

The rearrangement joins TRBV29-1 to TRBJ1-5; the match to TRBD1 covers 9 bases. CDR3 length: 14 amino acids. After removal of 5 bases from V and 2 bases from J, the junction contained 4 bases not matched to a gene. Germline CDR1 reads SQVTM; CDR2 reads ANQGSEA. CDR3 loop: CSVKQGAGNQPQHF. As DNA, the CDR3 is TGCAGCGTTAAACAGGGGGCTGGCAATCAGCCCCAGCATTTT.

The chain uses TRBV6-5 and TRBJ1-2; 8 positions match TRBD1. V shed 6 bases, J shed 8 bases, and the junction held 8 bases outside the gene matches. The germline V gene encodes CDR1 MNHEY and CDR2 SVGAGI. This CDR3 has 13 residues. CDR3 loop: CASSQGQGGGYTF. CDR3 nucleotides: TGTGCCAGCAGCCAAGGACAGGGTGGCGGCTACACCTTC.

The table lists this clone with a count of one. The chain carries TRBV9 and TRBJ1-6, with TRBD1 identical over 11 bases. V dropped 3 bases and J dropped 10; count of bases not matched to a gene: 6. The CDR3 runs to 15 residues. Germline V gene data show CDR1 as SGDLS and CDR2 as YYNGEE. The CDR3 bases are TGTGCCAGCAGCGCGGGGACAGGGGGTTACTCACCCCTCCACTTT. This translates into CASSAGTGGYSPLHF. The full variable domain, its missing parts supplied by reference TRBV9 and TRBJ1-6, is DSGVTQTPKHLITATGQRVTLRCSPRSGDLSVYWYQQSLDQGLQFLIQYYNGEERAKGNILERFSAQQFPDLHSELNLSSLELGDSALYFCASSAGTGGYSPLHFGNGTRLTVT.

The chain combines TRBV7-2 with TRBJ2-1, with a weak D call TRBD2 (5 bases). Trimming removed 3 bases from V and 5 bases from J, with 17 bases in between. The V gene's germline CDR1 is SGHTA and CDR2 FQGNSA. This CDR3 region has 16 residues. The CDR3 region is CASSFTRDYYNNEQFF. CDR3 nucleotide sequence: TGTGCCAGCAGCTTCACCCGCGACTACTACAACAATGAGCAGTTCTTC.

The chain couples TRBV11-2 to TRBJ2-5, with 12 bases lining up with TRBD2. J was trimmed by 2 bases and V by 1 base; bases with no gene match: 2. Germline V gene sequence: CDR1 SGHAT, CDR2 FQNNGV. The CDR3 length is 16 residues. CDR3 in amino acids: CASSLGGTSGQETQYF. The CDR3 region has the DNA TGTGCCAGCAGCTTAGGCGGGACTAGCGGGCAAGAGACCCAGTACTTC.

The V gene is TRBV5-1, the J gene TRBJ1-4, with TRBD1 identical over 7 bases. V lost 0 bases and J lost 4; bases outside the gene matches: 3. The CDR3 totals 15 residues. CDR1 is SGHRS and CDR2 is YFSETQ in the germline V gene. The CDR3 loop is CASSLGGTDNEKLFF. Here the CDR3 DNA reads TGCGCCAGCAGCTTGGGAGGGACAGATAATGAAAAACTGTTTTTT.

The chain combines TRBV7-2 with TRBJ2-7, with 9 bases lining up with TRBD1. Germline-derived CDR1 and CDR2 are SGHTA and FQGNSA. J was trimmed by 2 bases and V by 7 bases; bases with no gene match: 6. The CDR3 loop spans 14 amino acids. The CDR3 region is CASTPGTGTYEQYF. CDR3 nucleotides: TGTGCCAGCACTCCGGGGACAGGGACCTACGAGCAGTACTTC. Complete variable domain (other parts from reference TRBV7-2 and TRBJ2-7): GAGVSQSPSNKVTEKGKDVELRCDPISGHTALYWYRQSLGQGLEFLIYFQGNSAPDKSGLPSDRFSAERTGGSVSTLTIQRTQQEDSAVYLCASTPGTGTYEQYFGPGTRLTVT.

A word on this clone: Within the sample, other DNA sequences also encode this same CDR3. The chain employs TRBV11-2 and TRBJ1-2; 7 bases map to TRBD1. Germline CDR1 is SGHAT and CDR2 is FQNNGV. The CDR3 sequence is 13 residues long. Trimming at V came to 2 bases and at J to 7 bases, leaving 4 bases not matched to a gene. In DNA form, the CDR3 reads TGTGCCAGCAGCTTAACAGGGGTCGGTGGCTACACCTTC. As protein: CASSLTGVGGYTF.

V and J are TRBV19 and TRBJ1-2, with unresolved D. Trimming took 1 base from V and 5 from J, leaving 11 bases between them. The germline gives CDR1 LNHDA, CDR2 SQIVND (reference sequence). This CDR3 is built from 14 residues. Here the CDR3 reads CASSIGVPAYGYTF. CDR3 sequence (DNA): TGTGCCAGTAGTATAGGTGTGCCAGCTTATGGCTACACCTTC.